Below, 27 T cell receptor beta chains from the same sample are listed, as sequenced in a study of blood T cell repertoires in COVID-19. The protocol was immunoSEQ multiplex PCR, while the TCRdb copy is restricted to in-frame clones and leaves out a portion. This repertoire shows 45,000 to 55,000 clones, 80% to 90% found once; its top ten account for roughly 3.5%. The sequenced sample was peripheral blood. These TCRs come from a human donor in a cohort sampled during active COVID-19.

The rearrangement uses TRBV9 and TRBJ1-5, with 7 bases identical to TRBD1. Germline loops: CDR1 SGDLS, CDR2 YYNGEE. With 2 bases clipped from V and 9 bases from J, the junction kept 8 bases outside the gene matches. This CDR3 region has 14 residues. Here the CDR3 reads CASSVGTADGPQHF. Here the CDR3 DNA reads TGTGCCAGCAGCGTCGGGACAGCCGATGGGCCCCAGCATTTT.

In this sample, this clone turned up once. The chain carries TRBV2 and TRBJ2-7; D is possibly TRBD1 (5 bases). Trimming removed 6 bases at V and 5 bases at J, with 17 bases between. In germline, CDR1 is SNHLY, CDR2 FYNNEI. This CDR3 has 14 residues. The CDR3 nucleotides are TGTGCCAGCAGGCCGGACATTCATAGCCACGAGCAGTACTTC. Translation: CASRPDIHSHEQYF.

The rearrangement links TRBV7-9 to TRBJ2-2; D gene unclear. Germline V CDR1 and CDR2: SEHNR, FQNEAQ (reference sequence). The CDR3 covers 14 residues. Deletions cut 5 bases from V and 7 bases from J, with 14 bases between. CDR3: CASSPIPQVGELFF. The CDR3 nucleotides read TGTGCCAGCAGCCCCATCCCTCAGGTCGGGGAGCTGTTTTTT.

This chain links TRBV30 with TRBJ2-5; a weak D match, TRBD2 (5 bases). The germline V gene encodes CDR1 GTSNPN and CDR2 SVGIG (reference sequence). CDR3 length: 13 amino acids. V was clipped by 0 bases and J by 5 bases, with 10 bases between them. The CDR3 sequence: CAWSVRGGETQYF. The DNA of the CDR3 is TGTGCCTGGAGTGTACGGGGTGGCGAGACCCAGTACTTC.

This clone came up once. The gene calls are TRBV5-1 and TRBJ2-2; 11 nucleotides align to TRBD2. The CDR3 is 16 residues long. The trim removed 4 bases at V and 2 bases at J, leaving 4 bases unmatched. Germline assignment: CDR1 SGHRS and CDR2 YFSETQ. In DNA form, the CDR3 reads TGCGCCAGCAGCCTCACTAGCGGGGGCAACACCGGGGAGCTGTTTTTT. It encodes CASSLTSGGNTGELFF.

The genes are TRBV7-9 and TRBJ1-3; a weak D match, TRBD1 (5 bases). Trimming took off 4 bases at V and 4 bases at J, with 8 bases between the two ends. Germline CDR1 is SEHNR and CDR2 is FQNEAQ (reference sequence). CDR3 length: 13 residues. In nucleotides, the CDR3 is TGTGCCAGCAGCTCCGCAGGGGGAAACACCATATATTTT. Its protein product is CASSSAGGNTIYF.

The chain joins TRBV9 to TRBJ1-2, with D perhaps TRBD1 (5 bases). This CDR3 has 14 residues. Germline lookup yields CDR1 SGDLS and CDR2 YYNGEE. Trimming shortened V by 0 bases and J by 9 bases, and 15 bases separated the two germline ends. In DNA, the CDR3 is TGTGCCAGCAGCGTAGCCCCAGGGAGGGAGAGCTACACCTTC. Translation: CASSVAPGRESYTF.

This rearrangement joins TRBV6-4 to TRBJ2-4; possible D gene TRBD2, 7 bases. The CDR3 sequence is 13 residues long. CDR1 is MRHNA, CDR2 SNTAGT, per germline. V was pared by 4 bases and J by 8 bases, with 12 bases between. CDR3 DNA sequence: TGTGCCAGCAGTGGCAGGGAGGGGGACATTCAGTACTTC. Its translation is CASSGREGDIQYF.

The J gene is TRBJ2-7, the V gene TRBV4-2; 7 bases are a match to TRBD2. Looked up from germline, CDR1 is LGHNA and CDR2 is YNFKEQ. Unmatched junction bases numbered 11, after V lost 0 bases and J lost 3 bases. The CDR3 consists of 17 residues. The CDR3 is CASSQDWGGDSVYEQYF. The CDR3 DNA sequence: TGTGCCAGCAGCCAAGATTGGGGGGGGGATTCGGTCTACGAGCAGTACTTC.

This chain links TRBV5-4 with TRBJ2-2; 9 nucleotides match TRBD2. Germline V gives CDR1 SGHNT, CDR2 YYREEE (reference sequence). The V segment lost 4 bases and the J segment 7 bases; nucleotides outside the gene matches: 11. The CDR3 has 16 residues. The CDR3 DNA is TGTGCCAGCAGCCCTCTCGCGGGGGGGCTCGGCGGGGAGCTGTTTTTT. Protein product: CASSPLAGGLGGELFF. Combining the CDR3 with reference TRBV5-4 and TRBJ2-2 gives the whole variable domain ETGVTQSPTHLIKTRGQQVTLRCSSQSGHNTVSWYQQALGQGPQFIFQYYREEENGRGNFPPRFSGLQFPNYSSELNVNALELDDSALYLCASSPLAGGLGGELFFGEGSRLTVL.

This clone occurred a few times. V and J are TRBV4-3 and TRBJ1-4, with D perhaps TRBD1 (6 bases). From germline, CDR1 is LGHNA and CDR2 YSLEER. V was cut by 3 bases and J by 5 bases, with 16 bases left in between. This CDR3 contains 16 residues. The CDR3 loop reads CASSQERTVGNEKLFF. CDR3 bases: TGCGCCAGCAGCCAGGAGCGGACAGTAGGCAATGAAAAACTGTTTTTT.

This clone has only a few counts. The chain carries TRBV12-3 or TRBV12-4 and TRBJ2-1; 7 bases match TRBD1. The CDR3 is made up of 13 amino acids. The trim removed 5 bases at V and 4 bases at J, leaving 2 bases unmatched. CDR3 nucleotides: TGTGCCAGCAGTGGGACAGTGTACAATGAGCAGTTCTTC. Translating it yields CASSGTVYNEQFF.

The CDR3 DNA reads TGCGCCAGCAGCCAGGGGGGGCTAGCGGGAGGGAATGAGCAGTTCTTC. Protein: CASSQGGLAGGNEQFF. The chain carries TRBV5-1 and TRBJ2-1, with 12 nucleotides matching TRBD2. The germline CDR1 and CDR2 sequences are SGHRS and YFSETQ. The V and J ends lost 4 bases and 7 bases, in that order; junction bases with no gene match: 9. This CDR3 is built from 16 residues.

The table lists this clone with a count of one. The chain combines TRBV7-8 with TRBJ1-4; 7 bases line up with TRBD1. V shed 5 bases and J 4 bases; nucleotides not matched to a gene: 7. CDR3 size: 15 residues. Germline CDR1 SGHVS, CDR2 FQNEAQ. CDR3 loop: CASSTRDSHNEKLFF. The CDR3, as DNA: TGTGCCAGCAGCACACGGGACAGCCATAATGAAAAACTGTTTTTT.

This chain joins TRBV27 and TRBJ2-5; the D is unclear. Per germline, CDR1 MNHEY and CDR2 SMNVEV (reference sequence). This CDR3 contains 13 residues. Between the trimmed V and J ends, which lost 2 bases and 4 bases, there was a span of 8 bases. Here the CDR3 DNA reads TGTGCCAGCAGTTTAAGCCCTGGAGAGACCCAGTACTTC. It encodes CASSLSPGETQYF.

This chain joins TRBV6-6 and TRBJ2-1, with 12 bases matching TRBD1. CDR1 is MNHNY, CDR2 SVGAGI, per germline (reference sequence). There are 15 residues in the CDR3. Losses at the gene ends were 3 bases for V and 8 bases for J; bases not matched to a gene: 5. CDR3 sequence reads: CASSYGGQGADEQFF. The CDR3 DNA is TGTGCCAGCAGTTATGGGGGACAGGGGGCGGATGAGCAGTTCTTC.

The CDR3, as DNA: TGTGCCTGGATCGCGGGACCAGAGACCCAGTACTTC. Translated, it gives CAWIAGPETQYF. The rearrangement uses TRBV30 and TRBJ2-5, with a tentative D call TRBD2 (6 bases). The CDR3 extends over 12 amino acids. CDR1 and CDR2 (germline): GTSNPN, SVGIG (reference sequence). The V end lost 4 bases, the J end lost 4 bases, and 10 bases lay between the germline ends.

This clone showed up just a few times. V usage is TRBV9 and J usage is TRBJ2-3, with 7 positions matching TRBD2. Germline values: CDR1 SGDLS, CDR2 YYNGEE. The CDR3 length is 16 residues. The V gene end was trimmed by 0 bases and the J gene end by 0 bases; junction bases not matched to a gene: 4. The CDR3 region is CASSVDNGGSTDTQYF. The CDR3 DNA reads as TGTGCCAGCAGCGTAGATAACGGGGGGAGCACAGATACGCAGTATTTT.

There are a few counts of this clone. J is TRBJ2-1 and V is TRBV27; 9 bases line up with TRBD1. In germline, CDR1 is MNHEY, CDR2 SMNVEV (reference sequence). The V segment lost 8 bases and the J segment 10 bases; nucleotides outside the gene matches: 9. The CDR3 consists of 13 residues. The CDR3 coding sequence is TGTGCCAGCGAACAACAGGGGGCAGGGGAGCAGTTCTTC. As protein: CASEQQGAGEQFF.

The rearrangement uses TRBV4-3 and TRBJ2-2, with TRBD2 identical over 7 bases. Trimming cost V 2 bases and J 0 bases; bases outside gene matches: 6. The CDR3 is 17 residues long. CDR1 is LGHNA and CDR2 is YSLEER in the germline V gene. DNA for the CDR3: TGCGCCAGCAGCCAACAGCTAGCGGCCTCGAACACCGGGGAGCTGTTTTTT. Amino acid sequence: CASSQQLAASNTGELFF.

The CDR3 region has the DNA TGTGCCAGCAGCAGTCTAGCGGGAGTTCCAGATACGCAGTATTTT. This codes for CASSSLAGVPDTQYF. This chain connects TRBV21-1 to TRBJ2-3; the table's TRBD2 call for D was not verified on the DNA. TRBV21-1 is shown as a pseudogene. CDR3 length: 15 amino acids.

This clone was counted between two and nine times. The CDR3 nucleotides are TGTGCCAGCCAGGACAGGAGCTCTGGAAACACCATATATTTT. This encodes CASQDRSSGNTIYF. V gene TRBV11-3 combines with J gene TRBJ1-3, with TRBD1 matching 7 bases. Unmatched junction bases numbered 4, after V lost 8 bases and J lost 0 bases. The CDR3 is 14 amino acids. Germline-derived CDR1 and CDR2 are SGHNT and YENEEA.

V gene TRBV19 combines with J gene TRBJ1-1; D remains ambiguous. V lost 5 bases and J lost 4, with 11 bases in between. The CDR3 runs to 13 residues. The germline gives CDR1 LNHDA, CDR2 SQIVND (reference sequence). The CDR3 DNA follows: TGTGCCAGTAGTCCCCGGGGATCCACTGAAGCTTTCTTT. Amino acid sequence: CASSPRGSTEAFF.

CDR3 coding DNA: TGTGCCAGCAGCCAGGGGAGCGAGCAGTACTTC. Protein: CASSQGSEQYF. The genes are TRBV6-5 and TRBJ2-7; the D gene is possibly TRBD1 (6 bases). The CDR3 is made up of 11 amino acids. The V end was cut by 6 bases, the J end by 6 bases, with 9 bases between. Germline CDR1 reads MNHEY; CDR2 reads SVGAGI.

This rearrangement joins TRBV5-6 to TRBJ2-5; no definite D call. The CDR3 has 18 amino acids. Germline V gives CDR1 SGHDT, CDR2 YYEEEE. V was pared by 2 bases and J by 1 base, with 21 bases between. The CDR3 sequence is CASSFSSSRRPSQETQYF. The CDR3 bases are TGTGCCAGCAGCTTCTCGTCTTCCCGGAGACCCAGCCAAGAGACCCAGTACTTC. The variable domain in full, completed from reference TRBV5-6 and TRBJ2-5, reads DAGVTQSPTHLIKTRGQQVTLRCSPKSGHDTVSWYQQALGQGPQFIFQYYEEEERQRGNFPDRFSGHQFPNYSSELNVNALLLGDSALYLCASSFSSSRRPSQETQYFGPGTRLLVL.

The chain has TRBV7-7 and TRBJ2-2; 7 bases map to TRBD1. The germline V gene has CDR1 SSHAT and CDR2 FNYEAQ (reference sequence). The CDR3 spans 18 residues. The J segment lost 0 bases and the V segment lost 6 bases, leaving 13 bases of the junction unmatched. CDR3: CASSQTNRGFANTGELFF. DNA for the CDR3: TGTGCCAGCAGTCAAACAAACAGGGGATTCGCGAACACCGGGGAGCTGTTTTTT.

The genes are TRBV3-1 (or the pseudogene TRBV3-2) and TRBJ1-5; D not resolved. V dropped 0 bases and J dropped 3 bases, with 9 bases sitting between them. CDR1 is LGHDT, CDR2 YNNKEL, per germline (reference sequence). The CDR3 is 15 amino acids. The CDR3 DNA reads TGTGCCAGCAGCCAAGAAATGGGCTCCAATCAGCCCCAGCATTTT. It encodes CASSQEMGSNQPQHF.